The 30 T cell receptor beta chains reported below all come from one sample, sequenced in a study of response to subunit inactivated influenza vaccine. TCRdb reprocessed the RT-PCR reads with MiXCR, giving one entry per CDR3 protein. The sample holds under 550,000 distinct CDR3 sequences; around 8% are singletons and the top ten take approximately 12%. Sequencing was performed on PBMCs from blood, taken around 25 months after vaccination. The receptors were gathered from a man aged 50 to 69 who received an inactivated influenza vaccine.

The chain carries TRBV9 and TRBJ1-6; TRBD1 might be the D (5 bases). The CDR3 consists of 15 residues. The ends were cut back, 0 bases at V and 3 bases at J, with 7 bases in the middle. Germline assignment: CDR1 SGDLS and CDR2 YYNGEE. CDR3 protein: CASSVAGSYNSPLHF. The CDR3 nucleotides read TGTGCCAGCAGCGTAGCAGGGAGCTATAATTCACCCCTCCACTTT.

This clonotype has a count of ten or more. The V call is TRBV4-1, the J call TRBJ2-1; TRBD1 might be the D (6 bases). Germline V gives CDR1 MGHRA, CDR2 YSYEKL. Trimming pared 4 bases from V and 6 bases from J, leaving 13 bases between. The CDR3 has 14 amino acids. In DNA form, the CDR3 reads TGCGCCAGCAGCCCGACAGACAGGAGCAATGAGCAGTTCTTC. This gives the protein CASSPTDRSNEQFF.

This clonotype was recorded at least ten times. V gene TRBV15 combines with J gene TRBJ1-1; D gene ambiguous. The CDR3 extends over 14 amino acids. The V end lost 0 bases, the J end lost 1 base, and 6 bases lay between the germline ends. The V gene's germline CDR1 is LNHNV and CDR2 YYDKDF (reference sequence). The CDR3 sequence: CATSRDLQNTEAFF. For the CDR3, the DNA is TGTGCCACCAGCAGAGATCTCCAGAACACTGAAGCTTTCTTT.

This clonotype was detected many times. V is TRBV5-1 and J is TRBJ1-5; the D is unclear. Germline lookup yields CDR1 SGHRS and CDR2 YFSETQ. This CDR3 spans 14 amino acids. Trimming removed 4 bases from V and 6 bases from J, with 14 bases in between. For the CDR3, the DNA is TGCGCCAGCAGCCCCGGCGGACTCGGTCAGCCCCAGCATTTT. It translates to CASSPGGLGQPQHF.

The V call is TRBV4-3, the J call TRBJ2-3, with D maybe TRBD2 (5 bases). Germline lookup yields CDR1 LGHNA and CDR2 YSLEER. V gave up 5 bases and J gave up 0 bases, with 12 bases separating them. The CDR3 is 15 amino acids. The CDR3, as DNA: TGCGCCAGCAGCGCCAACGGACTCAGCACAGATACGCAGTATTTT. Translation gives CASSANGLSTDTQYF.

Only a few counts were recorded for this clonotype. The CDR3 protein is CASSKEDGHNQPQHF. As DNA, the CDR3 is TGTGCCAGCAGTAAAGAGGACGGACACAATCAGCCCCAGCATTTT. This chain joins TRBV27 and TRBJ1-5, with D tentatively TRBD1 (5 bases). Germline CDR1 MNHEY, CDR2 SMNVEV (reference sequence). V lost 5 bases and J 3 bases, leaving 14 bases between the germline ends. The CDR3 is 15 amino acids.

CDR3 protein: CASSLQGFGANVLTF. The CDR3 DNA sequence: TGTGCCAGCAGCCTTCAGGGGTTTGGGGCCAACGTCCTGACTTTC. The chain has TRBV3-1 and TRBJ2-6; the D gene is possibly TRBD1 (6 bases). Trimming took 4 bases from V and 3 from J, leaving 10 bases between them. The CDR3 covers 15 residues. CDR1 is LGHDT, CDR2 YNNKEL, per germline (reference sequence). The full variable domain, in which reference TRBV3-1 and TRBJ2-6 provide the parts outside the CDR3, is DTAVSQTPKYLVTQMGNDKSIKCEQNLGHDTMYWYKQDSKKFLKIMFSYNNKELIINETVPNRFSPKSPDKAHLNLHINSLELGDSAVYFCASSLQGFGANVLTFGAGSRLTVL.

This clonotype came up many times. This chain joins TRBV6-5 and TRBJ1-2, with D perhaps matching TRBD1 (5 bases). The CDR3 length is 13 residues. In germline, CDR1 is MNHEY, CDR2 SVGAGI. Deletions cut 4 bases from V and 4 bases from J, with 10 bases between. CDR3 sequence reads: CASSSMGTYGYTF. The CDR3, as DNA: TGTGCCAGCAGTTCCATGGGGACCTATGGCTACACCTTC.

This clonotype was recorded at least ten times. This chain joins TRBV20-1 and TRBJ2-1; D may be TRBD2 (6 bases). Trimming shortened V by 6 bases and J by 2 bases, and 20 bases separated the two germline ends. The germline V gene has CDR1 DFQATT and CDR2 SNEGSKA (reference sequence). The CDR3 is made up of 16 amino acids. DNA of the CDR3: TGCAGTGCCTCAGATCCGGCGGGACTCACCTACAATGAGCAGTTCTTC. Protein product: CSASDPAGLTYNEQFF.

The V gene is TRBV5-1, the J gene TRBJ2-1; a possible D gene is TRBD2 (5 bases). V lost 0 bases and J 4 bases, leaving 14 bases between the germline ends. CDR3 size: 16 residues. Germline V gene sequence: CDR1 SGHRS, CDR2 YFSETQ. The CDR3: CASSLGGSTAYNEQFF. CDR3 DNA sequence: TGCGCCAGCAGCTTGGGAGGGTCAACGGCGTACAATGAGCAGTTCTTC. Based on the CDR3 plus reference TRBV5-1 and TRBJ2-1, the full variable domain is KAGVTQTPRYLIKTRGQQVTLSCSPISGHRSVSWYQQTPGQGLQFLFEYFSETQRNKGNFPGRFSGRQFSNSRSEMNVSTLELGDSALYLCASSLGGSTAYNEQFFGPGTRLTVL.

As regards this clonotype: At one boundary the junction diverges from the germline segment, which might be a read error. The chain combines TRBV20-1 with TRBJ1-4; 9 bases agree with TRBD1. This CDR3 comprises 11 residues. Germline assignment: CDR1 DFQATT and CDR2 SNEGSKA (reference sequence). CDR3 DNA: TGCAGTGCCCATAGCCTCGGGACAGGGACTTTT. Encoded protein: CSAHSLGTGTF.

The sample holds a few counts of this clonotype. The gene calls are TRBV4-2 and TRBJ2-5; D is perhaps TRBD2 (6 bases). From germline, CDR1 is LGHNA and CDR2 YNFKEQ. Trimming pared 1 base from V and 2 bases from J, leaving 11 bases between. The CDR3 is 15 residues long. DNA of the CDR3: TGTGCCAGCAGCCAAGCCGGGGGATTACAAGAGACCCAGTACTTC. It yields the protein CASSQAGGLQETQYF.

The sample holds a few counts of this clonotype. CDR3 protein: CAISGAVDSNQPQHF. Written as DNA, the CDR3 is TGTGCCATCAGTGGGGCTGTTGATAGCAATCAGCCCCAGCATTTT. V gene TRBV10-3 combines with J gene TRBJ1-5, with D uncertain. V was clipped by 4 bases and J by 0 bases, with 10 bases between them. The CDR3 covers 15 residues. CDR1 and CDR2 from the germline V gene are ENHRY and SYGVKD.

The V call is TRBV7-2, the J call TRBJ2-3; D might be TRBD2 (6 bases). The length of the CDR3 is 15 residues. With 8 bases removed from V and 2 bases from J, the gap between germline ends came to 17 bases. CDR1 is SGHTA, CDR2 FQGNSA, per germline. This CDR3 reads CASLLAGSATDTQYF. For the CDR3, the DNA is TGTGCCAGCCTTTTGGCGGGGAGCGCCACAGATACGCAGTATTTT.

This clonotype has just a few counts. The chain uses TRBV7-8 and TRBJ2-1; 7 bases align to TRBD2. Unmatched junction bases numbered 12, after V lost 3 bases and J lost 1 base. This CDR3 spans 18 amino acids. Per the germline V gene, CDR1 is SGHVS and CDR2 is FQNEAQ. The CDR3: CASSFPAGASFSYNEQFF. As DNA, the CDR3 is TGTGCCAGCAGCTTCCCCGCGGGAGCCTCCTTTTCCTACAATGAGCAGTTCTTC. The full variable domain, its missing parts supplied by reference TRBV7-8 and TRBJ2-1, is GAGVSQSPRYKVAKRGQDVALRCDPISGHVSLFWYQQALGQGPEFLTYFQNEAQLDKSGLPSDRFFAERPEGSVSTLKIQRTQQEDSAVYLCASSFPAGASFSYNEQFFGPGTRLTVL.

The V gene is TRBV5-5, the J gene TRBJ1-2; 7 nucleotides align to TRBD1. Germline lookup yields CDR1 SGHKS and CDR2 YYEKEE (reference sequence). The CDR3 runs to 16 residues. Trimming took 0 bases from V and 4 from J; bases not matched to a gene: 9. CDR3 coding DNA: TGTGCCAGCAGCTTGGACCCGGGACAGCATACCTATGGCTACACCTTC. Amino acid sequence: CASSLDPGQHTYGYTF.

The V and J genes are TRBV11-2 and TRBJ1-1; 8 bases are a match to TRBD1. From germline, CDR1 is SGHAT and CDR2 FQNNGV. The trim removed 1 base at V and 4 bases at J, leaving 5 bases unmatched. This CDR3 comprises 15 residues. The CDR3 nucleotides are TGTGCCAGCAGCTTAGGGCAGGGGGCAGGCACTGAAGCTTTCTTT. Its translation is CASSLGQGAGTEAFF.

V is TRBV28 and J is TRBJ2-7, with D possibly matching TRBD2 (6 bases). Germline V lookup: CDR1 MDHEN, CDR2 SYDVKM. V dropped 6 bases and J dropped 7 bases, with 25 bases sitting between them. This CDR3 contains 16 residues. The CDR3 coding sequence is TGTGCCAGCAGCAGAGGTCGGGCCCTCCCCCGGGGGGAGCAGTACTTC. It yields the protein CASSRGRALPRGEQYF.

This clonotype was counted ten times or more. The DNA for the CDR3 is TGCGCCAGCAGCCAAGGGCACAATGAGCAGTTCTTC. Its protein is CASSQGHNEQFF. V gene TRBV4-3 combines with J gene TRBJ2-1; D unresolved. Germline V gives CDR1 LGHNA, CDR2 YSLEER. This CDR3 is built from 12 residues. With 1 base removed from V and 5 bases from J, the gap between germline ends came to 3 bases.

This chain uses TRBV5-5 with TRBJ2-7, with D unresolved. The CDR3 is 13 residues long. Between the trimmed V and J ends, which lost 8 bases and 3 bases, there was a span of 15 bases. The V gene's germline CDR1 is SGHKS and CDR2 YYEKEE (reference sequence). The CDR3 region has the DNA TGTGCCAGGGGCCCCGGGCTGCTCTACGAGCAGTACTTC. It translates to CARGPGLLYEQYF.

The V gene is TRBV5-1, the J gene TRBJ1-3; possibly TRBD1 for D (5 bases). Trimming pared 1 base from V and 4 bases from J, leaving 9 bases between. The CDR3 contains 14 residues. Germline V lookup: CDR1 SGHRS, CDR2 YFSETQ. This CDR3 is CASSLQGTGNTIYF. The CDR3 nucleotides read TGCGCCAGCAGCTTGCAGGGAACCGGAAACACCATATATTTT.

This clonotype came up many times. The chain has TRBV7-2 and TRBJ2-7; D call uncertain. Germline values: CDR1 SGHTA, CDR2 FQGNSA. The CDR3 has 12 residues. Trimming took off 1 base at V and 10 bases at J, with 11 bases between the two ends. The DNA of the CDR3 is TGTGCCAGCAGCTTAGGAGGCGGCCTACAGTACTTC. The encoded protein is CASSLGGGLQYF.

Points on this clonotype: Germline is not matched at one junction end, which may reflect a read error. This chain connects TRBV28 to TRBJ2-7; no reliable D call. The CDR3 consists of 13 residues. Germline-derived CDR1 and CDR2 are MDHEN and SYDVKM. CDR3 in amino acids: CASTTAARYKQYF. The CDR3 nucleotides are TGTGCCAGCACAACCGCAGCACGCTACAAGCAGTACTTC.

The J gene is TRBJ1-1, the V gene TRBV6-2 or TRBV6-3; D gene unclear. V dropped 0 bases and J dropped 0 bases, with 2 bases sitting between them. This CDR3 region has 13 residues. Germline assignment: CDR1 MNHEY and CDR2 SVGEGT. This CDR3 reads CASSYSMNTEAFF. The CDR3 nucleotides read TGTGCCAGCAGTTACTCGATGAACACTGAAGCTTTCTTT.

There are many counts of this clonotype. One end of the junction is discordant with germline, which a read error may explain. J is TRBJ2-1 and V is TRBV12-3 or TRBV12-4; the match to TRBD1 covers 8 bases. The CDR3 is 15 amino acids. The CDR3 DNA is TGTGCCAGCAGTTCGGACAGGGATTATTACAGTGAGCAGTTCTTC. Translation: CASSSDRDYYSEQFF.

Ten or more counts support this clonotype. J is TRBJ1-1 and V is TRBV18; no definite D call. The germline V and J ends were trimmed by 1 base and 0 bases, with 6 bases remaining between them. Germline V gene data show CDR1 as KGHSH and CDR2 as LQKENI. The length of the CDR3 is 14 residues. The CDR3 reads CASSPRPMNTEAFF. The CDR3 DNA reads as TGTGCCAGCTCACCACGCCCCATGAACACTGAAGCTTTCTTT.

For the CDR3, the DNA is TGTGCCAGCAGCCGAAAACTACTAGCGGGGAGGGTGTACAATGAGCAGTTCTTC. Protein sequence: CASSRKLLAGRVYNEQFF. The chain has TRBV11-2 and TRBJ2-1; 10 nucleotides line up with TRBD2. V shed 5 bases and J 4 bases; nucleotides not matched to a gene: 14. There are 18 residues in the CDR3. Germline-derived CDR1 and CDR2 are SGHAT and FQNNGV. The variable domain in full, completed from reference TRBV11-2 and TRBJ2-1, reads EAGVAQSPRYKIIEKRQSVAFWCNPISGHATLYWYQQILGQGPKLLIQFQNNGVVDDSQLPKDRFSAERLKGVDSTLKIQPAKLEDSAVYLCASSRKLLAGRVYNEQFFGPGTRLTVL.

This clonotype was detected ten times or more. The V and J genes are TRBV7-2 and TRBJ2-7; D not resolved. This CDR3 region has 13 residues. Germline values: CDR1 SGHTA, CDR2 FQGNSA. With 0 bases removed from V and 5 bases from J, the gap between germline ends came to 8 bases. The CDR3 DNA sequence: TGTGCCAGCAGCTTAGCACTATACCACGAGCAGTACTTC. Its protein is CASSLALYHEQYF. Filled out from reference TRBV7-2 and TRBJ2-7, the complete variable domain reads GAGVSQSPSNKVTEKGKDVELRCDPISGHTALYWYRQSLGQGLEFLIYFQGNSAPDKSGLPSDRFSAERTGGSVSTLTIQRTQQEDSAVYLCASSLALYHEQYFGPGTRLTVT.

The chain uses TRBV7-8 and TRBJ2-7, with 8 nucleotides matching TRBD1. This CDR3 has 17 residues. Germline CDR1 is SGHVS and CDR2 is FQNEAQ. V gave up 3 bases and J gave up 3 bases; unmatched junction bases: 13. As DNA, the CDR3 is TGTGCCAGCAGCTTGGGGACAGGTGGTTTACGAGTCTACGAGCAGTACTTC. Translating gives CASSLGTGGLRVYEQYF.

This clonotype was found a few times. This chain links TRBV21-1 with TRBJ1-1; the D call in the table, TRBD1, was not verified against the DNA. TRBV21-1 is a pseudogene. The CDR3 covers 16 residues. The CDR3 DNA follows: TGTGCCAGCAGCAAAGGTGACCCCGGTGTGAACACTGAAGCTTTCTTT. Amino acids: CASSKGDPGVNTEAFF.